This TCR beta chain emerged from a study of human T cells and chemical hapten exposure. This clonotype was detected only a few times. CDR3 length: 14 amino acids. With 7 bases removed from V and 7 bases from J, the gap between germline ends came to 18 bases. The germline V gene encodes CDR1 MDHEN and CDR2 SYDVKM. Sample time point: pre-sensitization, week 0. Stated treatment: therapeutic diphenylcyclopropenone sensitization with weekly scalp DPC. TCRdb called the RACE reads again in MiXCR, with one record for every CDR3 protein. The sample includes some 200,000 distinct CDR3 sequences, under 35% of them seen just once.

This receptor was obtained from a woman in her thirties with alopecia areata. Some clones in this sample may be carry-over from other donors' samples. The starting material was whole blood, obtained in connection with sensitization to the hapten diphenylcyclopropenone (DPC). The rearrangement uses TRBV28 and TRBJ2-3, with a possible D match to TRBD2 (6 bases). CDR3: CASTPGLAMNTQYF. CDR3 sequence (DNA): TGTGCCAGCACACCGGGACTGGCAATGAATACGCAGTATTTT.